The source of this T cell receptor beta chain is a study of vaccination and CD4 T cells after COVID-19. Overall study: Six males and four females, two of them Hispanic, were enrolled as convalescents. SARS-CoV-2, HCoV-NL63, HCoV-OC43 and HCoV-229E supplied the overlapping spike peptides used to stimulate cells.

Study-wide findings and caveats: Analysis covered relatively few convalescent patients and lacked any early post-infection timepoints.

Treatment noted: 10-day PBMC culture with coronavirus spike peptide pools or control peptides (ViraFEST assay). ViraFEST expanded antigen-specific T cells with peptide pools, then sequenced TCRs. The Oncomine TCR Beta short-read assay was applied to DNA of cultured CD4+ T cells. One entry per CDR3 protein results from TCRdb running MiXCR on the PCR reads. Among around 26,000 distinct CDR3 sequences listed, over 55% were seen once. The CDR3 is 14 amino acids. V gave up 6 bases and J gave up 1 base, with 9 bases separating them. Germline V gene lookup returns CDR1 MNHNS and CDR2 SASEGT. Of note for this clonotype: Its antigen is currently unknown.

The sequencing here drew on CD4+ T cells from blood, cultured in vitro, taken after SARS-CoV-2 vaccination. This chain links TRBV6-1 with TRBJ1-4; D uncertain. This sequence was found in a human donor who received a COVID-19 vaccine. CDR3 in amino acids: CASRRRVTNEKLFF. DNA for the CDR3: TGTGCCAGCAGGAGACGGGTAACTAATGAAAAACTGTTTTTT.